The 14 T cell receptor beta chains in this list originate from one sample, sequenced in a study of cytomegalovirus exposure and HLA in healthy donors. Profiling relied on immunoSEQ multiplex PCR, and the TCRdb table lists in-frame clones only, not all of them. The sample holds over 200,000 clones; roughly 88% are singletons and the top ten take about 2.7%. The specimen sequenced was PBMCs. All receptors come from a woman younger than 35 in good health and CMV-seronegative.

This clone was seen only a few times. The CDR3 sequence: CASNRGLRYGYTF. The CDR3 DNA reads TGTGCCAGCAATCGGGGACTCCGCTATGGCTACACCTTC. This chain joins TRBV6-1 and TRBJ1-2, with D tentatively TRBD1 (5 bases). Trimming stripped 7 bases from V and 4 bases from J, with 13 bases between. The CDR3 spans 13 residues. Germline V gives CDR1 MNHNS, CDR2 SASEGT.

This sequence joins TRBV2 and TRBJ2-1; 9 nucleotides agree with TRBD2. The V and J ends lost 4 bases and 10 bases, in that order; junction bases with no gene match: 11. Germline V gene data show CDR1 as SNHLY and CDR2 as FYNNEI. The CDR3 sequence is 15 residues long. CDR3 protein: CASSAQLAGRGEQFF. The CDR3 DNA is TGTGCCAGCAGTGCTCAGCTAGCGGGAAGGGGCGAGCAGTTCTTC.

This rearrangement joins TRBV9 to TRBJ2-3; TRBD2 agrees at 10 bases. Looked up from germline, CDR1 is SGDLS and CDR2 is YYNGEE. The CDR3 has 16 amino acids. V gave up 4 bases and J gave up 2 bases; unmatched junction bases: 7. DNA of the CDR3: TGTGCCAGCAGCACCCGGCTAGCGGGAGCCACAGATACGCAGTATTTT. It codes for CASSTRLAGATDTQYF. Together with reference TRBV9 and TRBJ2-3, the CDR3 gives the full variable domain: DSGVTQTPKHLITATGQRVTLRCSPRSGDLSVYWYQQSLDQGLQFLIQYYNGEERAKGNILERFSAQQFPDLHSELNLSSLELGDSALYFCASSTRLAGATDTQYFGPGTRLTVL.

In this sample, this clone turned up once. The chain links TRBV4-1 to TRBJ1-1; 9 bases map to TRBD1. The CDR3 covers 14 residues. V gave up 7 bases and J gave up 7 bases; unmatched junction bases: 10. Germline CDR1 is MGHRA and CDR2 is YSYEKL. The CDR3 DNA reads TGCGCCAGCACATCGACAGGGGGGAGAGGTGAAGCTTTCTTT. This sequence encodes CASTSTGGRGEAFF.

CDR3 sequence reads: CASSEANLAFSYEQYF. The CDR3 DNA is TGTGCCAGCAGTGAAGCAAACCTAGCGTTCTCCTACGAGCAGTACTTC. This sequence joins TRBV6-1 and TRBJ2-7, with D possibly TRBD2 on 6 matching bases. CDR3 size: 16 residues. Germline V gene lookup returns CDR1 MNHNS and CDR2 SASEGT. V was pared by 0 bases and J by 0 bases, with 12 bases between.

The rearrangement joins TRBV4-2 to TRBJ1-4; D gene uncertain. Between the trimmed V and J ends, which lost 6 bases and 8 bases, there was a span of 13 bases. This CDR3 region has 13 residues. Germline-derived CDR1 and CDR2 are LGHNA and YNFKEQ. The CDR3 bases are TGTGCCAGCAGTTCGGCGAGGAAGGAAAAACTGTTTTTT. Translating gives CASSSARKEKLFF.

V gene TRBV20-1 combines with J gene TRBJ2-7; weak D call: TRBD2 (7 bases). This CDR3 contains 11 residues. The germline CDR1 and CDR2 sequences are DFQATT and SNEGSKA (reference sequence). CDR3 loop: CKVWGGHEQYF. The CDR3 bases are TGCAAGGTCTGGGGGGGCCACGAGCAGTACTTC.

This chain connects TRBV7-2 to TRBJ2-1; D remains ambiguous. The germline V gene has CDR1 SGHTA and CDR2 FQGNSA. CDR3 length: 18 residues. Trimming took 5 bases from V and 1 from J, leaving 21 bases between them. In DNA form, the CDR3 reads TGTGCCAGCAGCCAAGAGAGTTCCCTCGTCACTTCCTACAATGAGCAGTTCTTC. Translating gives CASSQESSLVTSYNEQFF.

This chain joins TRBV7-9 and TRBJ2-7; TRBD2 is a possible D gene (6 bases). This CDR3 is 14 amino acids long. The germline V gene encodes CDR1 SEHNR and CDR2 FQNEAQ (reference sequence). V lost 5 bases and J 2 bases, leaving 13 bases between the germline ends. The chain's CDR3 is CASSPDGEAYEQYF. CDR3 DNA: TGTGCCAGCAGCCCCGATGGGGAGGCCTACGAGCAGTACTTC.

This chain connects TRBV4-2 to TRBJ2-5; perhaps TRBD2 as D (6 bases). The CDR3 runs 16 residues. Germline V CDR1 and CDR2: LGHNA, YNFKEQ. V shed 0 bases and J shed 1 base, with 12 bases lying between them. Here the CDR3 DNA reads TGTGCCAGCAGCCAAGACTATTCCGGGGGCCAAGAGACCCAGTACTTC. As protein: CASSQDYSGGQETQYF.

This clone has more than one count but fewer than ten. DNA for the CDR3: TGTGCCAGCAGCTTCTACCGAACTGAAGCTTTCTTT. Amino acids: CASSFYRTEAFF. J is TRBJ1-1 and V is TRBV7-8; D call uncertain. Deletions cut 3 bases from V and 5 bases from J, with 7 bases between. CDR1 is SGHVS, CDR2 FQNEAQ, per germline. The CDR3 sequence is 12 residues long. Complete variable domain (other parts from reference TRBV7-8 and TRBJ1-1): GAGVSQSPRYKVAKRGQDVALRCDPISGHVSLFWYQQALGQGPEFLTYFQNEAQLDKSGLPSDRFFAERPEGSVSTLKIQRTQQEDSAVYLCASSFYRTEAFFGQGTRLTVV.

This clone turned up a few times. V gene TRBV2 combines with J gene TRBJ2-7; 10 bases align to TRBD2. The CDR3 totals 16 residues. V gave up 0 bases and J gave up 1 base; unmatched junction bases: 3. Germline CDR1 and CDR2: SNHLY and FYNNEI. The CDR3 nucleotides are TGTGCCAGCAGTGAAGCCAGGACTAGCGGTTCCTACGAGCAGTACTTC. Protein product: CASSEARTSGSYEQYF.

This chain joins TRBV7-8 and TRBJ2-3, with D tentatively TRBD2 (5 bases). The CDR3 runs 16 residues. Germline-derived CDR1 and CDR2 are SGHVS and FQNEAQ. Trimming removed 0 bases at V and 4 bases at J, with 14 bases between. CDR3 in DNA: TGTGCCAGCAGCTTAGCCTGGGAGCGCATCCCAGATACGCAGTATTTT. It encodes CASSLAWERIPDTQYF.

This sequence joins TRBV11-2 and TRBJ1-1; TRBD1 aligns across 9 bases. In germline, CDR1 is SGHAT, CDR2 FQNNGV. Trimming cost V 4 bases and J 7 bases; bases outside gene matches: 16. The CDR3 is 17 amino acids. The CDR3 DNA reads as TGTGCCAGCAGCTCCCATGTGGGGACAGGGAAATTTTATGAAGCTTTCTTT. Amino acids: CASSSHVGTGKFYEAFF.